This is a list of T cell receptor beta chains from one sample in a study of cytomegalovirus exposure and HLA in healthy donors. TCRdb's table, derived via immunoSEQ multiplex PCR, lists solely in-frame clones and lacks some. This sample has fewer than 150,000 clones, with more than 60% found just once. The sample taken for sequencing was PBMCs. The source of these receptors is a woman between 40 and 55 years old in good health and CMV-seropositive. Both conserved end residues are part of each CDR3. D genes are given only for firm matches. Size is stated for part of the rows, as once, few or many counts, or as a class when the clone is expanded.

J gene	V gene	clone size	D gene	CDR3 protein	CDR3 DNA
TRBJ2-5	TRBV9	-	TRBD2	CASSVAGGQETQYF	TGTGCCAGCAGCGTAGCGGGGGGCCAAGAGACCCAGTACTTC
TRBJ2-5	TRBV23-1	once	TRBD2	CASSQSFPSGSHQETQYF	TGCGCCAGCAGTCAATCGTTCCCGAGCGGGAGTCACCAAGAGACCCAGTACTTC
TRBJ2-3	TRBV6-1	-	TRBD1	CASSERGQAWGDTQYF	TGTGCCAGCAGTGAGCGGGGACAGGCTTGGGGAGATACGCAGTATTTT
TRBJ1-4	TRBV4-3	-	TRBD1	CASSQETGQGNEKLFF	TGCGCCAGCAGCCAAGAAACGGGACAGGGTAATGAAAAACTGTTTTTT
TRBJ1-2	TRBV4-3	few	TRBD1	CASSLIRTGWEGYTF	TGCGCCAGCAGCCTTATCAGGACAGGATGGGAGGGCTACACCTTC
TRBJ2-5	TRBV5-1	-	TRBD1	CASKEETGEKTQYF	TGCGCCAGCAAGGAGGAGACAGGGGAAAAGACCCAGTACTTC
TRBJ1-6	TRBV5-1	-	TRBD1	CASSLRTGRNSPLHF	TGCGCCAGCAGCTTACGGACAGGCCGTAATTCACCCCTCCACTTT
TRBJ2-5	TRBV7-9	once	-	CASTNRGTQYF	TGTGCCAGCACCAATAGGGGGACCCAGTACTTC
TRBJ2-7	TRBV30	-	-	CAWSRVHEQYF	TGTGCCTGGAGTCGGGTCCACGAGCAGTACTTC
TRBJ2-1	TRBV2	-	TRBD2	CASSAGLAGAGEQFF	TGTGCCAGCAGTGCCGGACTAGCGGGGGCGGGTGAGCAGTTCTTC
TRBJ2-6	TRBV5-4	once	-	CASTDFPMSTGANVLTF	TGTGCCAGCACCGACTTCCCTATGAGTACTGGGGCCAACGTCCTGACTTTC
TRBJ2-1	TRBV19	few	TRBD2	CASSIDFAAGGSSNEQFF	TGTGCCAGTAGTATAGATTTCGCAGCGGGAGGATCCAGCAATGAGCAGTTCTTC
TRBJ2-7	TRBV29-1	-	TRBD2	CSVEGLVGAGGADEQYF	TGCAGCGTTGAAGGGTTGGTTGGGGCGGGAGGTGCTGACGAGCAGTACTTC
TRBJ2-7	TRBV18	few	TRBD2	CASSPSSGSDYEQYF	TGTGCCAGCTCACCCTCCAGCGGGAGTGACTACGAGCAGTACTTC
TRBJ2-3	TRBV5-4	-	-	CASSPRRGDTQYF	TGTGCCAGCAGCCCACGGAGGGGAGATACGCAGTATTTT
TRBJ1-4	TRBV6-1	few	TRBD1	CASSPRQGANEKLFF	TGTGCCAGCAGTCCACGACAGGGGGCTAATGAAAAACTGTTTTTT
TRBJ2-7	TRBV2	-	-	CASGSWGLGEQYF	TGTGCCAGCGGGTCCTGGGGGCTGGGGGAGCAGTACTTC
TRBJ2-7	TRBV30	-	TRBD2	CACLLSGVYEQYF	TGTGCCTGCCTCTTAAGCGGGGTCTACGAGCAGTACTTC
TRBJ2-7	TRBV5-6	-	TRBD1	CASSGLRGRSYEQYF	TGTGCCAGCAGCGGGCTAAGGGGGCGATCCTACGAGCAGTACTTC
TRBJ2-2	TRBV5-1	-	TRBD2	CASLGTSGNTGELFF	TGCGCCAGCTTAGGGACTAGCGGGAACACCGGGGAGCTGTTTTTT
TRBJ2-1	TRBV4-2	-	TRBD2	CASSQDPGTTYNEQFF	TGTGCCAGCAGCCAAGATCCGGGGACTACCTACAATGAGCAGTTCTTC
TRBJ2-2	TRBV4-2	-	TRBD2	CASSQEVPLAGGNTGELFF	TGTGCCAGCAGCCAAGAAGTCCCTCTAGCGGGGGGGAACACCGGGGAGCTGTTTTTT
TRBJ1-5	TRBV21-1	-	-	CASSTTRGQDNQPQHF	TGTGCCAGCAGCACCACTAGGGGACAGGACAATCAGCCCCAGCATTTT